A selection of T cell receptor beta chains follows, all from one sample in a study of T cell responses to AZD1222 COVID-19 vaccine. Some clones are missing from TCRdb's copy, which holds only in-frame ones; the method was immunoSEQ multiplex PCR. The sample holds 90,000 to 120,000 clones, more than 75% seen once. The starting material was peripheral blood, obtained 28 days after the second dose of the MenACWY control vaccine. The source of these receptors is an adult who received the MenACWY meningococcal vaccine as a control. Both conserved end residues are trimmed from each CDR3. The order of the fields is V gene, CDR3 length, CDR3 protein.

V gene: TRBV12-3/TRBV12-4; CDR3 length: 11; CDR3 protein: ASSLAQGSEQY
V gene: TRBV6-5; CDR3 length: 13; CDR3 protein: ASSSPRGRDYGYT
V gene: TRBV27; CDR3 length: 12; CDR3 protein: ASSLQGSNEKLF
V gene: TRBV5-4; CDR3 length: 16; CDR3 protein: ASSFADGKGKTNEKLF
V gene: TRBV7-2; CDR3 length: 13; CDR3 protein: ASSSDPGAYNEQF
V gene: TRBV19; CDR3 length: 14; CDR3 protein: ASSIRGTGAGNTIY
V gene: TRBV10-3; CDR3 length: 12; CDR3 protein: AIGAGVSYNEQF
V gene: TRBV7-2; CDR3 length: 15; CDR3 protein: ASSPRTGGSGNQPQH
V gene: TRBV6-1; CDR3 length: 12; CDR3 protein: ASSQQGSGNTIY
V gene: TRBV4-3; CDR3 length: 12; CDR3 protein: ASSQEEGSHIQY
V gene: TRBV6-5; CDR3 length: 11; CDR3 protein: ASSYGGLGPQH
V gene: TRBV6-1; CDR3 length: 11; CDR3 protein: ASSEQGRDTQY
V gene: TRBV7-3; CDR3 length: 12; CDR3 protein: ASSLTGLGETQY
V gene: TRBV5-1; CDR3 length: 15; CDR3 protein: ASSLTRQGMVGNEQF
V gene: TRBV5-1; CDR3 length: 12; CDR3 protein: ASSLVAGTYEQY
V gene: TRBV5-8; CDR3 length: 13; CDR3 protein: ASSWPGQRIYGYT
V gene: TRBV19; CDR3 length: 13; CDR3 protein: ASSIGVVRSYEQY
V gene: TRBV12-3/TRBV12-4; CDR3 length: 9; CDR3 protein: ASSGGTEAF
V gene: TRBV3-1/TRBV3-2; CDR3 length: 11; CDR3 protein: ATTRGASTEAF
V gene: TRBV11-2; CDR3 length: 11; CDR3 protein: ASSLTGAPEQY
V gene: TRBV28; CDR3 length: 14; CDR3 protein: ASSLAGQGRAREQY
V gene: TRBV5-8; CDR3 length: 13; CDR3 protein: ASIDIRWIQETQY
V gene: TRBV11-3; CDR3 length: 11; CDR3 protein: ASSVDTDTEAF
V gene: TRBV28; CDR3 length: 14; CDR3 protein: ASSFTDLRGTDTQY
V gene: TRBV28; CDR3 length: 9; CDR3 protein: ASSLFDGYT
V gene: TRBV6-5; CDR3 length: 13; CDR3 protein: ASSYSISGNSPLH
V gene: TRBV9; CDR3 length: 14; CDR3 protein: ASSAAPGRGANEQY
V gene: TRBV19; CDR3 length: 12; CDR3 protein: ASTARTVNTEAF
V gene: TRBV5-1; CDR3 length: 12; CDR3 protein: ASSLGGSSNEQF
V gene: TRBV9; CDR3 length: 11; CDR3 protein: ASGDRGMTEAF
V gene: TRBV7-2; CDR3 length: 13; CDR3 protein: ASSRASGPTDTQY
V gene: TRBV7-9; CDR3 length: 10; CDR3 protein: ASSLVREEAF
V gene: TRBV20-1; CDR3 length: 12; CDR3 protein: SASRGQGRSEQY
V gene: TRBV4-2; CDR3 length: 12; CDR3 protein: ASSQDGGSYGYT